This passage covers 30 T cell receptor beta chains from one sample sequenced in a study of radiation and T cells in renal cell carcinoma. Libraries were prepared by immunoSEQ multiplex PCR; TCRdb keeps only in-frame clonotypes and omits some of them. The table has about 90,000 clones, 85% seen once. Time point: blood 4 weeks post-SBRT, at nephrectomy. Treatment noted: 15 Gy SBRT to primary tumor, nephrectomy 4 weeks later. The sequencing here drew on blood, taken from a patient whose treatment included radiotherapy and nephrectomy. The receptors here all came from a man aged 45-65 years with renal cell carcinoma.

This clone was seen once. The V gene is TRBV5-6, the J gene TRBJ1-4, with 7 bases identical to TRBD1. V shed 3 bases, J shed 0 bases, and the junction held 5 bases outside the gene matches. The CDR3 is 16 residues long. In germline, CDR1 is SGHDT, CDR2 YYEEEE. The CDR3 spells CASSWGQQATNEKLFF. CDR3 DNA: TGTGCCAGCAGCTGGGGACAGCAGGCAACTAATGAAAAACTGTTTTTT.

This clone has a single count. The CDR3 nucleotides are TGTGCCAGCAGGATGGAGCCGCCAAATGGCTACACCTTC. Its protein product is CASRMEPPNGYTF. The chain couples TRBV21-1 to TRBJ1-2. TRBV21-1 is tagged as a pseudogene. The CDR3 consists of 13 residues.

This clone was seen more than once but under ten times. The chain is built from TRBV6-4 and TRBJ1-1; no reliable D call. CDR1 and CDR2 (germline): MRHNA, SNTAGT. CDR3 size: 15 residues. Trimming took 2 bases from V and 0 from J, leaving 10 bases between them. CDR3 region: CASSDRPPMNTEAFF. CDR3 in DNA: TGTGCCAGCAGTGACAGGCCTCCCATGAACACTGAAGCTTTCTTT.

The chain couples TRBV6-6 to TRBJ1-5; D possibly corresponds to TRBD1 (6 bases). Trimming left V 8 bases short and J 4 bases short, with 12 bases between. The CDR3 runs 13 residues. Germline-derived CDR1 and CDR2 are MNHNY and SVGAGI (reference sequence). The CDR3 coding sequence is TGTGCCAGCGGGAGGGGGACTAATCAGCCCCAGCATTTT. This encodes CASGRGTNQPQHF.

V usage is TRBV27 and J usage is TRBJ2-7, with TRBD1 identical over 9 bases. CDR3 length: 16 amino acids. Germline values: CDR1 MNHEY, CDR2 SMNVEV (reference sequence). The V gene end was trimmed by 6 bases and the J gene end by 3 bases; junction bases not matched to a gene: 12. The CDR3 coding sequence is TGTGCCAGCAGATCGGGACAGGGTATTTTAAACTACGAGCAGTACTTC. It yields the protein CASRSGQGILNYEQYF.

The chain uses TRBV5-8 and TRBJ2-7; no reliable D call. Germline V CDR1 and CDR2: SGHTS, YDEGEE. The V end lost 6 bases, the J end lost 1 base, and 5 bases lay between the germline ends. The CDR3 covers 11 residues. The CDR3 DNA reads as TGTGCCAGCACCCGGTCCTACGAGCAGTACTTC. Encoded protein: CASTRSYEQYF.

The V and J genes are TRBV18 and TRBJ1-1; no firm D call. V lost 1 base and J lost 4, with 13 bases in between. There are 15 residues in the CDR3. Germline assignment: CDR1 KGHSH and CDR2 LQKENI. The CDR3 DNA is TGTGCCAGCTCACCACTCGGGTTCGGTACCACTGAAGCTTTCTTT. Translating it yields CASSPLGFGTTEAFF.

The rearrangement links TRBV27 to TRBJ2-7; the match to TRBD1 covers 9 bases. Looked up from germline, CDR1 is MNHEY and CDR2 is SMNVEV (reference sequence). Losses at the gene ends were 6 bases for V and 7 bases for J; bases not matched to a gene: 13. This CDR3 spans 15 amino acids. The CDR3 region is CASSPPGTGSSEQYF. The CDR3 DNA follows: TGTGCCAGCAGCCCCCCCGGGACAGGGAGCTCTGAGCAGTACTTC.

This chain uses TRBV5-1 with TRBJ2-1, with D tentatively TRBD1 (5 bases). V dropped 4 bases and J dropped 4 bases, with 18 bases sitting between them. This CDR3 comprises 16 residues. Germline V gene data show CDR1 as SGHRS and CDR2 as YFSETQ. The CDR3 here is CASSPGFESIYNEQFF. Here the CDR3 DNA reads TGCGCCAGCAGCCCAGGGTTTGAATCGATATACAATGAGCAGTTCTTC.

The CDR3 DNA follows: TGTGCCAGCAGCCCCGATAGGAACACCGGGGAGCTGTTTTTT. Translation gives CASSPDRNTGELFF. The chain combines TRBV7-3 with TRBJ2-2; D not certain. The CDR3 totals 14 residues. The V gene's germline CDR1 is SGHTA and CDR2 FQGTGA. The V end was cut by 5 bases, the J end by 1 base, with 8 bases between.

Concerning this clone: At one of its ends the junction is not consistent with the germline gene, which may arise from a read error. The gene calls are TRBV7-7 and TRBJ2-5, with 9 nucleotides matching TRBD2. The CDR3 loop spans 13 amino acids. Germline V gene sequence: CDR1 SSHAT, CDR2 FNYEAQ (reference sequence). The CDR3 nucleotides read TGTGCTAGCAGCTTAACTAGCGGGGAGACCCAGTACTTC. This sequence encodes CASSLTSGETQYF.

This rearrangement joins TRBV5-1 to TRBJ2-3; D may be TRBD2 (7 bases). CDR1 and CDR2 (germline): SGHRS, YFSETQ. CDR3 length: 15 residues. The V and J ends lost 0 bases and 10 bases respectively, with 18 bases between them. CDR3 DNA: TGCGCCAGCAGCTTGGCCCTCGGGGGGCGACGGTCGCAGTATTTT. Encoded protein: CASSLALGGRRSQYF. Looking up the rest from reference TRBV5-1 and TRBJ2-3 gives the full variable domain: KAGVTQTPRYLIKTRGQQVTLSCSPISGHRSVSWYQQTPGQGLQFLFEYFSETQRNKGNFPGRFSGRQFSNSRSEMNVSTLELGDSALYLCASSLALGGRRSQYFGPGTRLTVL.

For this clone: One junction end does not reproduce the germline sequence, and a read error may be involved. The chain links TRBV4-2 to TRBJ2-7; D may be TRBD2 (6 bases). CDR1 LGHNA and CDR2 YNFKEQ come from the germline V gene. CDR3 length equals 13 residues. CDR3 sequence (DNA): TGTGCCAGCAGCCAAAAGGGCGGGACGGCAGTGAACTTC. It yields the protein CASSQKGGTAVNF.

The rearrangement joins TRBV6-6 to TRBJ1-6; D remains unclear. The CDR3 has 15 amino acids. Per germline, CDR1 MNHNY and CDR2 SVGAGI (reference sequence). V lost 2 bases and J lost 6, with 11 bases in between. The CDR3 coding sequence is TGTGCCAGCAGTTACGTTGGCAGAGTTAATTCACCCCTCCACTTT. Translating it yields CASSYVGRVNSPLHF.

This clone was recorded a few times. The rearrangement links TRBV4-2 to TRBJ2-2; D ambiguous. Trimming pared 0 bases from V and 1 base from J, leaving 3 bases between. CDR1 is LGHNA, CDR2 YNFKEQ, per germline. The length of the CDR3 is 14 residues. The CDR3: CASSQDRNTGELFF. DNA for the CDR3: TGTGCCAGCAGCCAAGACCGGAACACCGGGGAGCTGTTTTTT.

The chain links TRBV6-5 to TRBJ1-6, with D perhaps TRBD1 (5 bases). Trimming removed 5 bases at V and 13 bases at J, with 12 bases between. The germline gives CDR1 MNHEY, CDR2 SVGAGI. This CDR3 has 12 residues. CDR3 in DNA: TGTGCCAGCAGTGGACCCAGGGCCCCCCTCCACTTT. Translated, it gives CASSGPRAPLHF.

This sequence joins TRBV30 and TRBJ1-4, with D unresolved. The CDR3 is made up of 13 amino acids. Germline V gives CDR1 GTSNPN, CDR2 SVGIG (reference sequence). V was shortened by 1 base and J by 6 bases, with 9 bases between the two germline ends. DNA for the CDR3: TGTGCCTGGAGTGGTCGACTTCATGAAAAACTGTTTTTT. It yields the protein CAWSGRLHEKLFF.

V is TRBV2 and J is TRBJ2-5; D is unresolved. Germline loops: CDR1 SNHLY, CDR2 FYNNEI. The V and J ends lost 3 bases and 5 bases respectively, with 10 bases between them. CDR3 size: 13 residues. CDR3 amino acids: CASSDVEAETQYF. The CDR3 coding sequence is TGTGCCAGCAGTGACGTAGAGGCGGAGACCCAGTACTTC.

J is TRBJ2-6 and V is TRBV15; 8 positions agree with TRBD1. Germline V gene sequence: CDR1 LNHNV, CDR2 YYDKDF (reference sequence). The CDR3 consists of 19 residues. The V and J ends lost 0 bases and 0 bases, in that order; junction bases with no gene match: 7. This CDR3 is CATSRDLVTGVSGANVLTF. The CDR3 nucleotides are TGTGCCACCAGCAGAGATCTAGTGACAGGGGTCTCTGGGGCCAACGTCCTGACTTTC. Supplemented by reference TRBV15 and TRBJ2-6, the full variable domain reads DAMVIQNPRYQVTQFGKPVTLSCSQTLNHNVMYWYQQKSSQAPKLLFHYYDKDFNNEADTPDNFQSRRPNTSFCFLDIRSPGLGDTAMYLCATSRDLVTGVSGANVLTFGAGSRLTVL.

The J gene is TRBJ1-3, the V gene TRBV9; tentatively, D is TRBD1 (5 bases). Germline assignment: CDR1 SGDLS and CDR2 YYNGEE. The CDR3 contains 16 residues. V gave up 4 bases and J gave up 6 bases, with 20 bases separating them. CDR3 region: CASSPHIPQGKNTIYF. The CDR3 DNA sequence: TGTGCCAGCAGCCCGCATATCCCCCAGGGAAAAAACACCATATATTTT.

There are a few counts of this clone. The CDR3: CASSSDSNYGYTF. The CDR3 DNA follows: TGTGCCAGCTCCTCGGACAGTAACTATGGCTACACCTTC. V is TRBV18 and J is TRBJ1-2, with D possibly being TRBD1 (6 bases). Germline V gene data show CDR1 as KGHSH and CDR2 as LQKENI. The CDR3 is 13 amino acids. V lost 6 bases, J lost 1 base, and 9 bases lay in between.

The count of this clone is one. The chain recombines TRBV19 with TRBJ1-1, with D unresolved. Trimming removed 2 bases at V and 0 bases at J, with 4 bases between. The length of the CDR3 is 13 residues. Per the germline V gene, CDR1 is LNHDA and CDR2 is SQIVND (reference sequence). As DNA, the CDR3 is TGTGCCAGTAGTATATCGTTGAACACTGAAGCTTTCTTT. Its protein is CASSISLNTEAFF.

V usage is TRBV5-1 and J usage is TRBJ2-7; 13 nucleotides agree with TRBD2. The germline V gene encodes CDR1 SGHRS and CDR2 YFSETQ. V lost 7 bases to trimming and J lost 4 bases; unmatched junction nucleotides: 8. This CDR3 spans 15 amino acids. The CDR3: CASRNGLAGAYEQYF. CDR3 in DNA: TGCGCCAGCCGGAACGGACTAGCGGGAGCGTACGAGCAGTACTTC.

V gene TRBV7-8 combines with J gene TRBJ2-2; TRBD2 matches at 7 bases. CDR1 SGHVS and CDR2 FQNEAQ come from the germline V gene. The CDR3 has 16 residues. J lost 0 bases, V lost 1 base, and 2 bases had no gene match. This CDR3 reads CASSLGAGTNTGELFF. The CDR3 DNA reads as TGTGCCAGCAGCTTAGGAGCGGGAACGAACACCGGGGAGCTGTTTTTT.

The gene calls are TRBV7-6 and TRBJ1-1, with 9 bases identical to TRBD1. CDR1 is SGHVS and CDR2 is FNYEAQ in the germline V gene. After removal of 6 bases from V and 0 bases from J, the junction contained 8 bases not matched to a gene. The length of the CDR3 is 16 residues. Here the CDR3 reads CASSQQGAGLNTEAFF. CDR3 DNA: TGTGCCAGCAGTCAACAGGGGGCAGGGCTGAACACTGAAGCTTTCTTT.

This clone showed up just once. The rearrangement joins TRBV27 to TRBJ2-7; 13 nucleotides match TRBD2. V trimming: 5 bases; J trimming: 5 bases; junction bases outside the gene matches: 6. Germline lookup yields CDR1 MNHEY and CDR2 SMNVEV (reference sequence). The CDR3 runs 15 residues. CDR3 in amino acids: CASSPRTSGSHEQYF. Here the CDR3 DNA reads TGTGCCAGCAGTCCCAGGACTAGCGGGAGTCACGAGCAGTACTTC.

The chain uses TRBV4-1 and TRBJ2-1; 12 nucleotides match TRBD2. The germline gives CDR1 MGHRA, CDR2 YSYEKL. This CDR3 region has 17 residues. The trim removed 0 bases at V and 9 bases at J, leaving 9 bases unmatched. The CDR3 sequence is CASSQDDLAGGRVEQFF. In nucleotides, the CDR3 is TGCGCCAGCAGCCAAGACGATCTAGCGGGGGGGCGGGTTGAGCAGTTCTTC.

The genes are TRBV7-9 and TRBJ2-7, with D perhaps given as TRBD1 or TRBD2 (5 bases each). With 0 bases removed from V and 4 bases from J, the gap between germline ends came to 10 bases. In germline, CDR1 is SEHNR, CDR2 FQNEAQ (reference sequence). The CDR3 extends over 14 amino acids. CDR3 in DNA: TGTGCCAGCAGCTTAGCGGGATGGGGGTACGAGCAGTACTTC. Residues: CASSLAGWGYEQYF.

The V call is TRBV7-2, the J call TRBJ2-5; D may be TRBD1 (5 bases). Trimming shortened V by 3 bases and J by 4 bases, and 12 bases separated the two germline ends. The CDR3 consists of 14 residues. Germline CDR1 is SGHTA and CDR2 is FQGNSA. CDR3 nucleotide sequence: TGTGCCAGCAGCTTTATACGTGGGGCAGAGACCCAGTACTTC. Its translation: CASSFIRGAETQYF.

The chain uses TRBV27 and TRBJ2-1; 7 bases are shared with TRBD2. V gave up 0 bases and J gave up 3 bases; unmatched junction bases: 14. The CDR3 consists of 19 residues. The germline V gene encodes CDR1 MNHEY and CDR2 SMNVEV (reference sequence). This CDR3 reads CASSLSGVGAGVSYNEQFF. CDR3 DNA sequence: TGTGCCAGCAGTTTATCCGGCGTCGGGGCGGGAGTCAGCTACAATGAGCAGTTCTTC.